The 15 T cell receptor beta chains listed next were all sequenced from one sample in a study of CD8+ T cells in alopecia areata. Sequencing templates came from extracted RNA that was reverse transcribed into cDNA. Using immunoSEQ multiplex PCR, the repertoire was profiled, and TCRdb retains in-frame clones only, with some absent. The sample shows 90,000 to 120,000 clones, 55% to 60% of them seen only once. Specimen: NKG2D-low CD8+ T cells sorted from blood. These receptors were obtained from a human donor with alopecia areata.

This clone was detected once. This chain uses TRBV4-1 with TRBJ1-1; D unresolved. Trimming shortened V by 2 bases and J by 6 bases, and 16 bases separated the two germline ends. CDR1 is MGHRA and CDR2 is YSYEKL in the germline V gene. This CDR3 spans 15 amino acids. The CDR3 bases are TGCGCCAGCAGCCAATCAAGTGGTGGCGAGGCTGAAGCTTTCTTT. This encodes CASSQSSGGEAEAFF.

The chain links TRBV15 to TRBJ2-1, with TRBD2 matching 11 bases. The CDR3 contains 15 residues. Trimming removed 5 bases from V and 4 bases from J; junction bases left unmatched: 4. Per the germline V gene, CDR1 is LNHNV and CDR2 is YYDKDF (reference sequence). CDR3 coding DNA: TGTGCCACCAGCGGAGGGACTAGCGGTTACAATGAGCAGTTCTTC. Protein: CATSGGTSGYNEQFF.

The rearrangement links TRBV5-1 to TRBJ2-7, with D possibly being TRBD1 (5 bases). Germline V gene sequence: CDR1 SGHRS, CDR2 YFSETQ. The CDR3 is 13 amino acids. Trimming took off 0 bases at V and 3 bases at J, with 7 bases between the two ends. The CDR3 sequence is CASSLDDSYEQYF. CDR3 DNA: TGCGCCAGCAGCTTGGATGACAGCTACGAGCAGTACTTC.

The chain employs TRBV19 and TRBJ2-4, with D possibly TRBD2 on 5 matching bases. Trimming cost V 3 bases and J 9 bases, with 12 bases left between them. Germline CDR1 reads LNHDA; CDR2 reads SQIVND (reference sequence). The CDR3 runs to 13 residues. CDR3 loop: CASSIGVRAIQYF. The CDR3 nucleotides are TGTGCCAGTAGTATCGGGGTTAGGGCCATTCAGTACTTC.

The chain combines TRBV6-1 with TRBJ2-7; D may correspond to TRBD1 or TRBD2 (5 bases each). Germline CDR1 MNHNS, CDR2 SASEGT. The CDR3 totals 16 residues. Trimming pared 3 bases from V and 1 base from J, leaving 16 bases between. The CDR3 bases are TGTGCCAGCAGTGATCCCGGGGCAGGGAAATCCTACGAGCAGTACTTC. Residues: CASSDPGAGKSYEQYF.

The chain carries TRBV9 and TRBJ2-3; D is uncertain. Trimming pared 3 bases from V and 1 base from J, leaving 9 bases between. The CDR3 runs 14 residues. Germline V lookup: CDR1 SGDLS, CDR2 YYNGEE. CDR3 coding DNA: TGTGCCAGCAGCGCTCCAGTAGGCACAGATACGCAGTATTTT. Translating gives CASSAPVGTDTQYF.

This chain connects TRBV6-5 to TRBJ2-7; D unclear. Trimming stripped 5 bases from V and 2 bases from J, with 10 bases between. Germline CDR1 and CDR2: MNHEY and SVGAGI. This CDR3 region has 13 residues. The chain's CDR3 is CASSLASPYEQYF. As DNA, the CDR3 is TGTGCCAGCAGTCTCGCCTCTCCCTACGAGCAGTACTTC.

The chain couples TRBV9 to TRBJ2-1; no definite D call. Germline V lookup: CDR1 SGDLS, CDR2 YYNGEE. Trimming left V 4 bases short and J 4 bases short, with 6 bases between. The CDR3 loop spans 12 amino acids. The CDR3 nucleotides are TGTGCCAGCAGCCCCGGTTACAATGAGCAGTTCTTC. Translating it yields CASSPGYNEQFF.

The gene calls are TRBV27 and TRBJ2-7; 11 nucleotides line up with TRBD2. Germline CDR1 is MNHEY and CDR2 is SMNVEV (reference sequence). The J segment lost 7 bases and the V segment lost 7 bases, leaving 15 bases of the junction unmatched. The CDR3 is 16 residues long. CDR3 sequence reads: CASTALGTSGPKEQYF. CDR3 DNA sequence: TGTGCCAGCACCGCACTGGGGACTAGCGGCCCAAAGGAGCAGTACTTC.

The CDR3 nucleotides are TGCGCCAGCAGCCAAGTAGACAGGACCCCCTACGAGCAGTACTTC. This translates into CASSQVDRTPYEQYF. The V call is TRBV4-1, the J call TRBJ2-7; tentative D call: TRBD1 (6 bases). Germline V gene data show CDR1 as MGHRA and CDR2 as YSYEKL. CDR3 length: 15 residues. V lost 1 base and J lost 2, with 12 bases in between.

The V gene is TRBV5-1, the J gene TRBJ1-1; 8 nucleotides align to TRBD1. Looked up from germline, CDR1 is SGHRS and CDR2 is YFSETQ. The CDR3 has 14 residues. With V trimmed by 0 bases and J by 7 bases, 5 bases remained unmatched. CDR3 sequence: CASSLEGQVGEAFF. The CDR3 nucleotides are TGCGCCAGCAGCTTGGAGGGACAGGTGGGTGAAGCTTTCTTT.

This clone was counted a few times. The V call is TRBV28, the J call TRBJ2-3; 10 nucleotides agree with TRBD2. The germline CDR1 and CDR2 sequences are MDHEN and SYDVKM. The junction had 5 bases not matched to a gene; V was cut back by 2 bases and J by 0 bases. CDR3 size: 17 residues. The CDR3 nucleotides are TGTGCCAGCAGTTTAACTAGCGGGGATTCTAGCACAGATACGCAGTATTTT. Encoded protein: CASSLTSGDSSTDTQYF.

V is TRBV27 and J is TRBJ2-7; a weak D match, TRBD2 (6 bases). Germline assignment: CDR1 MNHEY and CDR2 SMNVEV (reference sequence). The CDR3 sequence is 15 residues long. Trimming removed 2 bases from V and 7 bases from J, with 18 bases in between. CDR3 nucleotide sequence: TGTGCCAGCAGTTTAGCGGTTAGCGGTAATGCGGAGCAGTACTTC. This translates into CASSLAVSGNAEQYF.

The chain combines TRBV6-6 with TRBJ2-3; 10 bases agree with TRBD1. The CDR3 contains 15 residues. V lost 5 bases to trimming and J lost 2 bases; unmatched junction nucleotides: 4. CDR1 is MNHNY, CDR2 SVGAGI, per germline (reference sequence). This chain's CDR3 is CASSPGTGDTDTQYF. CDR3 nucleotides: TGTGCCAGCAGTCCCGGGACAGGGGACACAGATACGCAGTATTTT.

The CDR3 is CASSLKGGGQGNTEAFF. CDR3 sequence (DNA): TGTGCCAGCAGCTTAAAGGGGGGCGGACAGGGGAACACTGAAGCTTTCTTT. The chain combines TRBV7-3 with TRBJ1-1, with TRBD1 matching over 8 bases. From germline, CDR1 is SGHTA and CDR2 FQGTGA. The CDR3 extends over 17 amino acids. Trimming cost V 1 base and J 1 base; bases outside gene matches: 8.